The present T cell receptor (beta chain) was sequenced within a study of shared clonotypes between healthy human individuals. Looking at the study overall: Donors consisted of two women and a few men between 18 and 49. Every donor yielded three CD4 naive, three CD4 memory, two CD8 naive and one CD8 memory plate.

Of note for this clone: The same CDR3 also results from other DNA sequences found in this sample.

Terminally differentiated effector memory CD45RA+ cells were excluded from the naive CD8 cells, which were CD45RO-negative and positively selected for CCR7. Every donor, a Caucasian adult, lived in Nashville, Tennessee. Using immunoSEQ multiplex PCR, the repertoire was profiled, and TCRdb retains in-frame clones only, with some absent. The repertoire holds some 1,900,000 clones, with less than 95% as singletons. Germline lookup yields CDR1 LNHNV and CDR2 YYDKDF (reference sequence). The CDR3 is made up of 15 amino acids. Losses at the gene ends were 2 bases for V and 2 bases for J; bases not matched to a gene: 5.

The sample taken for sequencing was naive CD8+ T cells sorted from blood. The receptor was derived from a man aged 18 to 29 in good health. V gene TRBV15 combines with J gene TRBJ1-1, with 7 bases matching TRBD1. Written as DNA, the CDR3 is TGTGCCACCAGCAGACCCCAGGGGGTAAACACTGAAGCTTTCTTT. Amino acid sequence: CATSRPQGVNTEAFF.